These 20 T cell receptor beta chains were sequenced from one sample in a study of beta chain features in type 1 diabetes. What was sequenced were expressed TCRB transcripts, since all of the isolated RNA had been reverse transcribed. The assay was immunoSEQ multiplex PCR, and TCRdb's table has in-frame clones only and misses some. The data show just over 600,000 clones, roughly a sixth seen once. Sequencing was performed on naive CD4+ T cells from blood. The receptors were gathered from a man aged 18-30 years in good health.

This chain connects TRBV29-1 to TRBJ1-2, with 9 nucleotides matching TRBD1. CDR1 and CDR2 from the germline V gene are SQVTM and ANQGSEA. Losses at the gene ends were 7 bases for V and 0 bases for J; bases not matched to a gene: 12. CDR3 length: 16 amino acids. In DNA form, the CDR3 reads TGCAGCGCCCTTGGGACAGGGTCGACTGCTAACTATGGCTACACCTTC. It translates to CSALGTGSTANYGYTF. Based on the CDR3 plus reference TRBV29-1 and TRBJ1-2, the full variable domain is SAVISQKPSRDICQRGTSLTIQCQVDSQVTMMFWYRQQPGQSLTLIATANQGSEATYESGFVIDKFPISRPNLTFSTLTVSNMSPEDSSIYLCSALGTGSTANYGYTFGSGTRLTVV.

The chain joins TRBV9 to TRBJ2-5, with a weak D call TRBD2 (6 bases). The V gene's germline CDR1 is SGDLS and CDR2 YYNGEE. Trimming pared 3 bases from V and 5 bases from J, leaving 20 bases between. This CDR3 has 16 residues. As DNA, the CDR3 is TGTGCCAGCAGCGACCGTAGGAGGGGAGGATTGGAGACCCAGTACTTC. Its translation is CASSDRRRGGLETQYF. The full variable domain, with the rest looked up from reference TRBV9 and TRBJ2-5, is DSGVTQTPKHLITATGQRVTLRCSPRSGDLSVYWYQQSLDQGLQFLIQYYNGEERAKGNILERFSAQQFPDLHSELNLSSLELGDSALYFCASSDRRRGGLETQYFGPGTRLLVL.

This clone appeared a few times. The chain couples TRBV6-5 to TRBJ2-1; TRBD1 agrees at 7 bases. Trimming cost V 0 bases and J 5 bases; bases outside gene matches: 4. CDR1 and CDR2 (germline): MNHEY, SVGAGI. The CDR3 loop spans 15 amino acids. The CDR3, as DNA: TGTGCCAGCAGTTACTCCCGGGACAGACACAATGAGCAGTTCTTC. Translation gives CASSYSRDRHNEQFF.

The chain carries TRBV6-1 and TRBJ1-5; TRBD1 matches at 7 bases. Per the germline V gene, CDR1 is MNHNS and CDR2 is SASEGT. The CDR3 sequence is 15 residues long. The trim removed 5 bases at V and 3 bases at J, leaving 7 bases unmatched. The CDR3 region has the DNA TGTGCCAGCAGTTTTTTCCAGGGGGACAATCAGCCCCAGCATTTT. This sequence encodes CASSFFQGDNQPQHF.

The V and J genes are TRBV4-1 and TRBJ2-5; possible D gene TRBD1, 6 bases. Germline values: CDR1 MGHRA, CDR2 YSYEKL. The CDR3 sequence is 14 residues long. V was pared by 3 bases and J by 5 bases, with 13 bases between. Here the CDR3 reads CASSQIRDIETQYF. CDR3 in DNA: TGCGCCAGCAGCCAGATCCGGGACATTGAGACCCAGTACTTC.

The J gene is TRBJ1-5, the V gene TRBV10-3, with TRBD1 as a possible D gene (6 bases). CDR1 is ENHRY and CDR2 is SYGVKD in the germline V gene. The CDR3 loop spans 13 amino acids. With 6 bases removed from V and 3 bases from J, the gap between germline ends came to 9 bases. The CDR3 protein is CAIRGHTNQPQHF. CDR3 nucleotide sequence: TGTGCCATCAGGGGACACACCAATCAGCCCCAGCATTTT.

The rearrangement joins TRBV13 to TRBJ2-7; weak D call: TRBD1 (5 bases). Germline V gives CDR1 PRHDT, CDR2 FYEKMQ (reference sequence). CDR3 length equals 14 residues. Deletions cut 5 bases from V and 6 bases from J, with 17 bases between. The CDR3 region has the DNA TGTGCCAGCAGCCCAGCCTCAGGGAATCGCGAGCAGTACTTC. Translating it yields CASSPASGNREQYF.

The chain carries TRBV7-8 and TRBJ2-7, with 8 nucleotides matching TRBD1. The CDR3 runs 14 residues. J was trimmed by 1 base and V by 3 bases; bases with no gene match: 2. Germline V lookup: CDR1 SGHVS, CDR2 FQNEAQ. The CDR3, as DNA: TGTGCCAGCAGCTTCTGGGACAGGTCCTACGAGCAGTACTTC. This sequence encodes CASSFWDRSYEQYF.

Points on this clone: At the DNA level, this CDR3 is encoded by other sequences in the same sample as well. The chain joins TRBV4-1 to TRBJ2-5; D gene uncertain. V was pared by 1 base and J by 5 bases, with 8 bases between. This CDR3 comprises 13 residues. CDR1 and CDR2 from the germline V gene are MGHRA and YSYEKL. The CDR3 coding sequence is TGCGCCAGCAGCCAAGTCCCGACGGAGACCCAGTACTTC. This encodes CASSQVPTETQYF.

Only a few counts were recorded for this clone. The chain couples TRBV10-3 to TRBJ2-3; TRBD2 might be the D (5 bases). The CDR3 contains 13 residues. Germline V gene sequence: CDR1 ENHRY, CDR2 SYGVKD. V was shortened by 10 bases and J by 0 bases, with 11 bases between the two germline ends. CDR3 amino acids: CATSSSSTDTQYF. The CDR3 nucleotides read TGTGCCACCTCTAGCAGCAGCACAGATACGCAGTATTTT.

The J gene is TRBJ2-2, the V gene TRBV5-1; 14 nucleotides line up with TRBD2. CDR3 length: 19 amino acids. Per germline, CDR1 SGHRS and CDR2 YFSETQ. V was clipped by 4 bases and J by 5 bases; unmatched bases: 13. CDR3 sequence (DNA): TGCGCCAGCAGCCCCTCCGGGACTAGCGGGGGCCCCAGAACCGGGGAGCTGTTTTTT. Translated: CASSPSGTSGGPRTGELFF.

This chain connects TRBV19 to TRBJ2-1, with a weak D call TRBD1 (6 bases). Germline-derived CDR1 and CDR2 are LNHDA and SQIVND (reference sequence). The CDR3 consists of 15 residues. V lost 10 bases and J lost 0, with 16 bases in between. CDR3 region: CATSLGQSSYNEQFF. CDR3 DNA sequence: TGTGCCACCTCATTAGGACAGAGCTCCTACAATGAGCAGTTCTTC.

This clone was seen more than once but under ten times. The gene calls are TRBV10-3 and TRBJ1-2, with 11 bases matching TRBD1. The CDR3 extends over 15 amino acids. Germline-derived CDR1 and CDR2 are ENHRY and SYGVKD. With 2 bases clipped from V and 4 bases from J, the junction kept 3 bases outside the gene matches. In DNA, the CDR3 is TGTGCCATCAGTGAGCGGACAGGGGGCATCTATGGCTACACCTTC. Amino acids: CAISERTGGIYGYTF.

V is TRBV7-3 and J is TRBJ2-1, with D perhaps matching TRBD2 (6 bases). The CDR3 runs 15 residues. The germline CDR1 and CDR2 sequences are SGHTA and FQGTGA. Trimming cost V 2 bases and J 7 bases, with 15 bases left between them. In DNA form, the CDR3 reads TGTGCCAGCAGCTTATCGGGTAGAGGGAGGAATGAGCAGTTCTTC. Protein sequence: CASSLSGRGRNEQFF.

In this sample, this clone turned up a few times. The J gene is TRBJ2-7, the V gene TRBV7-2; D possibly corresponds to TRBD1 (6 bases). The V gene's germline CDR1 is SGHTA and CDR2 FQGNSA. The CDR3 totals 12 residues. Trimming shortened V by 4 bases and J by 6 bases, and 10 bases separated the two germline ends. The CDR3 is CASSSSGVEQYF. The CDR3 DNA follows: TGTGCCAGCAGCTCCTCAGGGGTCGAGCAGTACTTC.

This clone turned up a few times. The rearrangement links TRBV20-1 to TRBJ1-4; D gene ambiguous. V shed 1 base and J shed 8 bases, with 5 bases lying between them. The CDR3 length is 11 residues. Germline assignment: CDR1 DFQATT and CDR2 SNEGSKA (reference sequence). CDR3 bases: TGCAGTGCTAGAGTGCTCGAAAAACTGTTTTTT. Its protein product is CSARVLEKLFF.

The table lists this clone with a few counts. The chain employs TRBV11-2 and TRBJ2-2; 14 bases line up with TRBD2. Trimming took 5 bases from V and 5 from J; bases not matched to a gene: 7. This CDR3 contains 17 residues. Germline lookup yields CDR1 SGHAT and CDR2 FQNNGV. CDR3 region: CASSVGTSGRNTGELFF. The CDR3, as DNA: TGTGCCAGCAGCGTCGGGACTAGCGGGAGAAATACCGGGGAGCTGTTTTTT. Looking up the rest from reference TRBV11-2 and TRBJ2-2 gives the full variable domain: EAGVAQSPRYKIIEKRQSVAFWCNPISGHATLYWYQQILGQGPKLLIQFQNNGVVDDSQLPKDRFSAERLKGVDSTLKIQPAKLEDSAVYLCASSVGTSGRNTGELFFGEGSRLTVL.

The V and J genes are TRBV7-3 and TRBJ2-1, with D tentatively TRBD1 or TRBD2 (5 bases each). Germline V gene data show CDR1 as SGHTA and CDR2 as FQGTGA. V was shortened by 3 bases and J by 5 bases, with 14 bases between the two germline ends. The CDR3 has 15 residues. The CDR3 region is CASSFSGTDHNEQFF. CDR3 nucleotide sequence: TGTGCCAGCAGCTTTTCCGGGACGGACCACAATGAGCAGTTCTTC.

The rearrangement joins TRBV7-2 to TRBJ2-5; 9 bases are a match to TRBD1. This CDR3 has 15 residues. V was pared by 5 bases and J by 1 base, with 5 bases of the junction left unmatched. Per germline, CDR1 SGHTA and CDR2 FQGNSA. CDR3 in DNA: TGTGCCAGCAGCACCGGGACAGGGCGCCAAGAGACCCAGTACTTC. Translated, it gives CASSTGTGRQETQYF.

This clone appeared a few times. V usage is TRBV28 and J usage is TRBJ2-7; D not resolved. The ends were cut back, 7 bases at V and 13 bases at J, with 20 bases in the middle. Germline CDR1 reads MDHEN; CDR2 reads SYDVKM. This CDR3 region has 12 residues. In nucleotides, the CDR3 is TGTGCCAGCACTAGTCGGGCAGGCCTCTGTTACTTC. Protein product: CASTSRAGLCYF.